Shown below are 23 T cell receptor beta chains from a single sample sequenced in a study of control samples from healthy donors and cancer patients. The protocol was immunoSEQ multiplex PCR, while the TCRdb copy is restricted to in-frame clones and leaves out a portion. The sample shows 70,000 to 85,000 clones, 90% to 95% of them seen only once. The sequenced sample was blood. The receptors originated from a man aged 45-65 years in good health.

The chain joins TRBV5-6 to TRBJ1-3, with D perhaps TRBD1 (6 bases). The CDR3 is 15 residues long. Trimming left V 4 bases short and J 5 bases short, with 16 bases between. Germline values: CDR1 SGHDT, CDR2 YYEEEE. CDR3 residues: CASSLPGGGRNTIYF. The CDR3 DNA reads TGTGCCAGCAGCCTCCCCGGCGGGGGCAGAAACACCATATATTTT.

This chain joins TRBV19 and TRBJ1-3; D is possibly TRBD1 (6 bases). Germline V gene lookup returns CDR1 LNHDA and CDR2 SQIVND (reference sequence). V gave up 8 bases and J gave up 0 bases, with 14 bases separating them. The CDR3 length is 15 residues. As DNA, the CDR3 is TGTGCCAGTTCCTCACAGGGCCTCTCTGGAAACACCATATATTTT. It yields the protein CASSSQGLSGNTIYF.

The chain links TRBV30 to TRBJ1-6; 8 nucleotides match TRBD1. Germline assignment: CDR1 GTSNPN and CDR2 SVGIG (reference sequence). V dropped 2 bases and J dropped 10; count of bases not matched to a gene: 7. This CDR3 is built from 14 residues. The CDR3: CAWSLGQGNSPLHF. The CDR3 nucleotides are TGTGCCTGGAGTTTAGGACAGGGAAACTCACCCCTCCACTTT.

This rearrangement joins TRBV5-1 to TRBJ1-1, with TRBD1 identical over 7 bases. The CDR3 runs 13 residues. Germline CDR1 is SGHRS and CDR2 is YFSETQ. The ends lost 4 bases at V and 4 bases at J; junction bases unmatched: 4. The CDR3 nucleotides read TGCGCCAGCAGCGTGACAGGGACCACTGAAGCTTTCTTT. This translates into CASSVTGTTEAFF.

The DNA of the CDR3 is TGTGCCTGGAGTGCAGGGGACAGGGGGAGATATGGCTACACCTTC. This sequence encodes CAWSAGDRGRYGYTF. This chain connects TRBV30 to TRBJ1-2; 11 nucleotides line up with TRBD1. The ends lost 1 base at V and 5 bases at J; junction bases unmatched: 6. This CDR3 region has 15 residues. Germline V gives CDR1 GTSNPN, CDR2 SVGIG (reference sequence).

The chain employs TRBV5-8 and TRBJ1-3; D gene uncertain. This CDR3 is 14 amino acids long. V gave up 2 bases and J gave up 4 bases, with 10 bases separating them. Germline lookup yields CDR1 SGHTS and CDR2 YDEGEE. The CDR3 coding sequence is TGTGCCAGCAGCTTCGGAGGTCTAGGAAACACCATATATTTT. Amino acid sequence: CASSFGGLGNTIYF.

The V call is TRBV2, the J call TRBJ1-6, with D possibly matching TRBD1 (6 bases). The CDR3 consists of 16 residues. V lost 2 bases, J lost 6 bases, and 14 bases lay in between. Germline assignment: CDR1 SNHLY and CDR2 FYNNEI. In DNA form, the CDR3 reads TGTGCCAGCAGTGAACGGGGGGCGTCAACTAATTCACCCCTCCACTTT. It encodes CASSERGASTNSPLHF. Drawing the rest from reference TRBV2 and TRBJ1-6, the complete variable domain is EPEVTQTPSHQVTQMGQEVILRCVPISNHLYFYWYRQILGQKVEFLVSFYNNEISEKSEIFDDQFSVERPDGSNFTLKIRSTKLEDSAMYFCASSERGASTNSPLHFGNGTRLTVT.

The rearrangement links TRBV5-1 to TRBJ1-1, with D possibly being TRBD1 (5 bases). CDR3 length equals 13 residues. With 0 bases removed from V and 8 bases from J, the gap between germline ends came to 11 bases. The germline gives CDR1 SGHRS, CDR2 YFSETQ. CDR3: CASSLAGAEEAFF. The CDR3 DNA sequence: TGCGCCAGCAGCTTGGCCGGGGCTGAGGAAGCTTTCTTT.

The V and J genes are TRBV11-3 and TRBJ2-1; a possible D gene is TRBD1 (6 bases). There are 14 residues in the CDR3. The germline V gene has CDR1 SGHNT and CDR2 YENEEA. V was clipped by 4 bases and J by 5 bases, with 12 bases between them. The CDR3 loop reads CASSYSTGNNEQFF. The CDR3 DNA reads TGTGCCAGCAGCTATTCTACAGGGAACAATGAGCAGTTCTTC. Supplemented by reference TRBV11-3 and TRBJ2-1, the full variable domain reads EAGVVQSPRYKIIEKKQPVAFWCNPISGHNTLYWYLQNLGQGPELLIRYENEEAVDDSQLPKDRFSAERLKGVDSTLKIQPAELGDSAVYLCASSYSTGNNEQFFGPGTRLTVL.

V is TRBV7-9 and J is TRBJ1-5, with D perhaps matching TRBD1 (6 bases). CDR3 length: 14 residues. The V and J ends lost 1 base and 9 bases respectively, with 13 bases between them. CDR1 and CDR2 from the germline V gene are SEHNR and FQNEAQ (reference sequence). This CDR3 reads CASSLGTAQRPQHF. The CDR3 nucleotides read TGTGCCAGCAGCTTAGGGACAGCCCAACGGCCCCAGCATTTT.

The V and J genes are TRBV21-1 and TRBJ1-6. TRBV21-1 is tagged as a pseudogene. This CDR3 has 14 residues. The CDR3 DNA is TGTGCCAGCAGCAGTCTCAGGGAGGATTCACCCCTCCACTTT. Protein product: CASSSLREDSPLHF.

The chain has TRBV6-2 or TRBV6-3 and TRBJ2-7, with D unclear. This CDR3 region has 12 residues. Germline V gives CDR1 MNHEY, CDR2 SVGEGT. The V end was cut by 3 bases, the J end by 3 bases, with 6 bases between. CDR3 residues: CASSYMSYEQYF. CDR3 bases: TGTGCCAGCAGTTATATGAGCTACGAGCAGTACTTC.

The V gene is TRBV30, the J gene TRBJ1-4; D is unresolved. The CDR3 loop spans 12 amino acids. V shed 3 bases and J shed 12 bases, with 14 bases lying between them. Germline CDR1 GTSNPN, CDR2 SVGIG (reference sequence). The CDR3 protein is CAWRLADGQLFF. CDR3 in DNA: TGTGCCTGGAGGCTTGCGGACGGTCAACTGTTTTTT.

The V gene is TRBV6-5, the J gene TRBJ1-2; D not resolved. Deletions cut 8 bases from V and 7 bases from J, with 17 bases between. Germline CDR1 MNHEY, CDR2 SVGAGI. The CDR3 loop spans 13 amino acids. CDR3 nucleotides: TGTGCCAGCTCCGAGGGCGGAATGGGTGGCTACACCTTC. Encoded protein: CASSEGGMGGYTF.

This chain uses TRBV18 with TRBJ1-3; no definite D call. Trimming cost V 5 bases and J 0 bases, with 14 bases left between them. CDR3 length equals 16 residues. Germline V gene data show CDR1 as KGHSH and CDR2 as LQKENI. This CDR3 reads CASSTSPGRSGNTIYF. CDR3 coding DNA: TGTGCCAGCTCAACTTCCCCCGGGCGCTCTGGAAACACCATATATTTT.

This chain connects TRBV9 to TRBJ1-2, with a tentative D call TRBD1 (6 bases). The CDR3 spans 15 residues. Germline V gene sequence: CDR1 SGDLS, CDR2 YYNGEE. Trimming cost V 4 bases and J 6 bases, with 19 bases left between them. The CDR3 bases are TGTGCCAGCAGCCCACGTGAGGTACAGGGTCATGGCTACACCTTC. Translating gives CASSPREVQGHGYTF. The whole variable domain, filled in from reference TRBV9 and TRBJ1-2, reads DSGVTQTPKHLITATGQRVTLRCSPRSGDLSVYWYQQSLDQGLQFLIQYYNGEERAKGNILERFSAQQFPDLHSELNLSSLELGDSALYFCASSPREVQGHGYTFGSGTRLTVV.

This clone was seen only once. The germline gene is not matched at one end of the junction; a read error may be the cause. The rearrangement joins TRBV7-8 to TRBJ2-1; possible D gene TRBD2, 6 bases. CDR1 SGHVS and CDR2 FQNEAQ come from the germline V gene. CDR3 size: 15 residues. The CDR3: CASSQVSGGYTEQFF. The CDR3 DNA reads TGTGCCAGCAGCCAAGTTAGTGGGGGGTACACTGAGCAGTTCTTC.

The genes are TRBV19 and TRBJ2-1; a possible D gene is TRBD1 (6 bases). Germline V gene sequence: CDR1 LNHDA, CDR2 SQIVND (reference sequence). This CDR3 spans 15 amino acids. V lost 7 bases and J 2 bases, leaving 15 bases between the germline ends. The CDR3 sequence: CASTPGHRPYNEQFF. For the CDR3, the DNA is TGTGCCAGTACCCCGGGACACCGCCCCTACAATGAGCAGTTCTTC.

The chain links TRBV30 to TRBJ1-2; 9 nucleotides line up with TRBD1. Germline V gives CDR1 GTSNPN, CDR2 SVGIG (reference sequence). The J segment lost 6 bases and the V segment lost 3 bases, leaving 8 bases of the junction unmatched. The CDR3 spans 14 residues. The CDR3 is CAWRITGGANGYTF. The CDR3 region has the DNA TGTGCCTGGAGGATTACAGGGGGCGCGAATGGCTACACCTTC.

The rearrangement links TRBV27 to TRBJ2-3; either TRBD1 or TRBD2 may supply D (6 bases each). The CDR3 has 15 residues. V lost 3 bases to trimming and J lost 2 bases, with 12 bases between them. Germline V lookup: CDR1 MNHEY, CDR2 SMNVEV (reference sequence). CDR3 region: CASSFAGQTTDTQYF. CDR3 nucleotide sequence: TGTGCCAGCAGTTTCGCGGGACAAACCACAGATACGCAGTATTTT.

This clone counts as medium-sized. The chain uses TRBV24-1 and TRBJ1-4, with TRBD1 as a possible D gene (5 bases). This CDR3 contains 13 residues. The germline V and J ends were trimmed by 8 bases and 8 bases, with 14 bases remaining between them. Germline CDR1 KGHDR, CDR2 SFDVKD. This chain's CDR3 is CATIYGGREKLFF. CDR3 coding DNA: TGTGCCACCATTTACGGGGGAAGAGAAAAACTGTTTTTT.

The V call is TRBV3-1 (or the pseudogene TRBV3-2), the J call TRBJ1-1, with D hard to call. In germline, CDR1 is LGHDT, CDR2 YNNKEL (reference sequence). The CDR3 runs to 14 residues. The ends were cut back, 1 base at V and 1 base at J, with 7 bases in the middle. The CDR3 sequence is CASSQGVRNTEAFF. The CDR3 DNA reads as TGTGCCAGCAGCCAAGGAGTCAGGAACACTGAAGCTTTCTTT.

V gene TRBV2 combines with J gene TRBJ1-6; 8 bases map to TRBD1. Germline CDR1 reads SNHLY; CDR2 reads FYNNEI. The junction had 6 bases not matched to a gene; V was cut back by 6 bases and J by 2 bases. The CDR3 is 16 residues long. In nucleotides, the CDR3 is TGTGCCAGCAGAGTAGACAGGGGCACCTATAATTCACCCCTCCACTTT. It specifies CASRVDRGTYNSPLHF.